A selection of T cell receptor beta chains follows, all from one sample in a study of cytomegalovirus exposure and HLA in healthy donors. TCRdb's table, derived via immunoSEQ multiplex PCR, lists solely in-frame clones and lacks some. The sample has some 120,000 clones; the top ten hold more than 1%. The sample was PBMCs. The receptors stem from a man aged 18-30 years in good health and CMV-seronegative. Both conserved end residues are part of each CDR3. The D gene is left open where the match is weak.

D | J | V | DNA | CDR3
TRBD1 | TRBJ1-1 | TRBV5-1 | TGCGCCAGCAGCTTGGTGACAGGGACTGAAGCTTTCTTT | CASSLVTGTEAFF
TRBD1 | TRBJ2-7 | TRBV5-1 | TGCGCCAGCAGCGCTTCGAGACAGGGGCCAGGGGAGCAGTACTTC | CASSASRQGPGEQYF
TRBD1 | TRBJ1-5 | TRBV6-1 | TGTGCCAGCAGTGACCTACAGGGGGATCAGCCCCAGCATTTT | CASSDLQGDQPQHF
TRBD2 | TRBJ2-1 | TRBV29-1 | TGCAGCTGGACCCTAGCGGGGGGCGCCTACAATGAGCAGTTCTTC | CSWTLAGGAYNEQFF
. | TRBJ1-1 | TRBV27 | TGTGCCAGCAGCTCAGGGAACACTGAAGCTTTCTTT | CASSSGNTEAFF
TRBD1 | TRBJ1-4 | TRBV7-9 | TGTGCCAGCAGCTTAGGGGACAGGGGAGGAGAAAAACTGTTTTTT | CASSLGDRGGEKLFF
TRBD2 | TRBJ2-1 | TRBV4-1 | TGCGCCAGCAGCCACCCCGGGACTAGCATTTCGAGCTCCTACAATGAGCAGTTCTTC | CASSHPGTSISSSYNEQFF
. | TRBJ2-7 | TRBV9 | TGTGCCAGCAGCCCAAGGTGGGACTCCCGCTCCTACGAGCAGTACTTC | CASSPRWDSRSYEQYF
. | TRBJ1-5 | TRBV27 | TGTGCCAGCAGTTCCCTATTCACAGGGACCCTTAGCAATCAGCCCCAGCATTTT | CASSSLFTGTLSNQPQHF
. | TRBJ2-5 | TRBV28 | TGTGCCAGCAGCTTAACGGGGGTATGGGAAGAGACCCAGTACTTC | CASSLTGVWEETQYF
TRBD2 | TRBJ2-3 | TRBV9 | TGTGCCAGCAGCGGGAGAGGGTGGGGGGGGACAGATACGCAGTATTTT | CASSGRGWGGTDTQYF
TRBD1 | TRBJ2-7 | TRBV15 | TGTGCCACGCAACTGGGACAGGGAACCTACGAGCAGTACTTC | CATQLGQGTYEQYF
TRBD2 | TRBJ2-1 | TRBV28 | TGTGCCAGCAGTTTGGCTAGCGGGCCCAATGAGCAGTTCTTC | CASSLASGPNEQFF
. | TRBJ1-1 | TRBV5-4 | TGTGCCAGCAGTATCAACGGGTACCCGAATTTGAACACTGAAGCTTTCTTT | CASSINGYPNLNTEAFF
TRBD2 | TRBJ2-1 | TRBV5-8 | TGTGCCAGCAGCTTGTCGGGGGGATCAAACAATGAGCAGTTCTTC | CASSLSGGSNNEQFF
. | TRBJ2-3 | TRBV19 | TGTGCCAGTAGTATCGCGAGCGCGAGGGTCACAGATACGCAGTATTTT | CASSIASARVTDTQYF
. | TRBJ1-2 | TRBV30 | TGTGCCTGGGCCAGGGGAAATGGCTACACCTTC | CAWARGNGYTF
. | TRBJ2-1 | TRBV5-1 | TGCGCCAGCAGCTGGAGGGATTTTGAGCAGTTCTTC | CASSWRDFEQFF
. | TRBJ1-6 | TRBV10-1 | TGCGCCAGCAGCCCCGGGAACCCGAATTCACCCCTCCACTTT | CASSPGNPNSPLHF
. | TRBJ2-2 | TRBV6-1 | TGTGCCAGCAGTGAACGTGACACCGGGGAGCTGTTTTTT | CASSERDTGELFF
TRBD2 | TRBJ2-5 | TRBV9 | TGTGCCAGCAGCGTAACTAGCGGGGGGAGGCAAGAGACCCAGTACTTC | CASSVTSGGRQETQYF
. | TRBJ2-3 | TRBV2 | TGTGCCAGCCACGGGGGGCGACCGATCAGCACAGATACGCAGTATTTT | CASHGGRPISTDTQYF
. | TRBJ1-2 | TRBV5-4 | TGTGCCAGCAGCTTCGGCCAGAGGAACTATGGCTACACCTTC | CASSFGQRNYGYTF
. | TRBJ2-1 | TRBV30 | TGTGCCTGGACTACTCAAGACAGTGACAATGAGCAGTTCTTC | CAWTTQDSDNEQFF
TRBD2 | TRBJ2-7 | TRBV29-1 | TGCAGCGTTGGAACTAGCGGGACCTACGAGCAGTACTTC | CSVGTSGTYEQYF
. | TRBJ2-2 | TRBV9 | TGTGCCAGCAGCGTAGAAGGGGGGGGCCTTATCGGGGAGCTGTTTTTT | CASSVEGGGLIGELFF
TRBD1 | TRBJ1-2 | TRBV2 | TGTGCCAGCAGTCAAGGACCGGGACAGGGGGCCTATGGCTACACCTTC | CASSQGPGQGAYGYTF
TRBD1 | TRBJ2-7 | TRBV30 | TGTGCCTGGAGGTACGGACAGGGAATCTTCTACGAGCAGTACTTC | CAWRYGQGIFYEQYF
. | TRBJ2-1 | TRBV15 | TGTGCCACCAGCAGGATAATCGGGAATGAGCAGTTCTTC | CATSRIIGNEQFF
. | TRBJ1-1 | TRBV19 | TGTGCCAGTAGCCTTGGAGCCGAAGCTTTCTTT | CASSLGAEAFF
TRBD1 | TRBJ2-7 | TRBV18 | TGTGCCAGCTCACCGACCGGGACAGGGGTAAACGAGCAGTACTTC | CASSPTGTGVNEQYF
TRBD1 | TRBJ1-3 | TRBV29-1 | TGCAGCGGTACAGGGGGCCCTGGAAACACCATATATTTT | CSGTGGPGNTIYF
TRBD1 | TRBJ2-5 | TRBV28 | TGTGCCAGCAGGCCCATAGGGGGCCCGGCAAAGACCCAGTACTTC | CASRPIGGPAKTQYF